The rows below give T cell receptor beta chains drawn from one sample of a study of blood T cell repertoires in COVID-19. Generated by immunoSEQ multiplex PCR, the TCRdb table keeps only in-frame clones and is missing some. The data hold roughly 300,000 clones, with roughly 90% observed a single time. Sequencing was done on a sample of peripheral blood. These receptors originate from a young man who had recovered from COVID-19. CDR3s include the opening cysteine and the closing phenylalanine or tryptophan.

J,V,CDR3
TRBJ1-6,TRBV6-5,CASSPSQYNSPLHF
TRBJ2-7,TRBV11-2,CASTPGLEQYF
TRBJ2-7,TRBV15,CATSRGLAGYEQYF
TRBJ1-1,TRBV20-1,CSARSEGAAFF
TRBJ1-1,TRBV7-9,CASSSRGGTEAFF
TRBJ2-7,TRBV9,CASSVSGGPSYEQYF
TRBJ2-5,TRBV5-1,CASSFGASGGAEETQYF
TRBJ2-1,TRBV3-1/TRBV3-2,CASSPPIGLNNEQFF
TRBJ1-1,TRBV7-8,CASSLEGQGVNTEAFF
TRBJ1-2,TRBV2,CASSAGVNRYGYTF
TRBJ2-2,TRBV6-5,CASSKQGGTGELFF
TRBJ1-2,TRBV15,CATSREGGDYGYTF
TRBJ2-3,TRBV12-3/TRBV12-4,CASRQNTDTQYF
TRBJ1-1,TRBV5-1,CASSLEKEGTEAFF
TRBJ2-7,TRBV6-5,CASTTGNYEQYF
TRBJ1-6,TRBV7-2,CASSLVEGNSPLHF
TRBJ2-7,TRBV5-1,CASSSREGGSGHEQYF
TRBJ2-7,TRBV11-3,CASSLGTGIRENEQYF
TRBJ1-2,TRBV5-1,CASSIAGTGSRNGYTF
TRBJ2-4,TRBV27,CASSSGQGFIQYF
TRBJ2-7,TRBV7-2,CASSSPKRGQILYEQYF
TRBJ1-6,TRBV30,CAWKPGQGASPLHF
TRBJ2-3,TRBV6-1,CASSERRGAGATDTQYF